The 15 T cell receptor beta chains in this list originate from one sample, sequenced in a study of T cell repertoires in cytomegalovirus infection. TCRdb reprocessed the reads via MiXCR and lists one record per CDR3 protein. The sample includes about 920,000 distinct CDR3 sequences, less than 35% of them seen just once. These receptors have no known antigen. This specimen was cultured CD8+ T cells from PBMCs, taken from culture after CMV antigen stimulation. The source is a human donor in good health (CMV status not recorded). Some clones in this sample may be carry-over from other donors' samples.

This chain links TRBV28 with TRBJ1-5, with 10 bases fitting TRBD1. The CDR3 contains 16 residues. CDR1 is MDHEN and CDR2 is SYDVKM in the germline V gene. V trimming: 7 bases; J trimming: 4 bases; junction bases outside the gene matches: 10. The CDR3 reads CASTPPWGQGNQPQHF. The CDR3 coding sequence is TGTGCCAGCACCCCCCCCTGGGGACAGGGGAATCAGCCCCAGCATTTT.

This clonotype came up a few times. The rearrangement joins TRBV9 to TRBJ2-3; TRBD1 might be the D (5 bases). CDR3 length equals 15 residues. Germline V gives CDR1 SGDLS, CDR2 YYNGEE. The ends were cut back, 0 bases at V and 0 bases at J, with 8 bases in the middle. The CDR3 region is CASSVGQSSTDTQYF. CDR3 nucleotide sequence: TGTGCCAGCAGCGTAGGACAGTCTAGCACAGATACGCAGTATTTT.

This clonotype was detected many times. The chain couples TRBV7-8 to TRBJ2-7; a weak D match, TRBD2 (5 bases). The V end lost 1 base, the J end lost 3 bases, and 16 bases lay between the germline ends. The length of the CDR3 is 16 residues. CDR1 is SGHVS and CDR2 is FQNEAQ in the germline V gene. CDR3 in DNA: TGTGCCAGCAGCTTAGATGCACTAGAGGTTGGCTACGAGCAGTACGTC. Translating gives CASSLDALEVGYEQYV.

This clonotype was counted at least ten times. The chain uses TRBV12-3 or TRBV12-4 and TRBJ1-2; D is ambiguous. The length of the CDR3 is 13 residues. Deletions cut 2 bases from V and 4 bases from J, with 8 bases between. CDR3 region: CASSLRGAYGYTF. The CDR3 DNA sequence: TGTGCCAGCAGTTTAAGAGGAGCCTATGGCTACACCTTC.

The V and J genes are TRBV7-9 and TRBJ2-1, with 13 bases matching TRBD2. The CDR3 runs 17 residues. The germline CDR1 and CDR2 sequences are SEHNR and FQNEAQ (reference sequence). With V trimmed by 5 bases and J by 4 bases, 8 bases remained unmatched. CDR3 sequence reads: CASSPGTSGAGYNEQFF. The CDR3 region has the DNA TGTGCCAGCAGCCCCGGGACTAGCGGGGCCGGTTACAATGAGCAGTTCTTC.

The V gene is TRBV7-9, the J gene TRBJ2-4; D may match TRBD1 or TRBD2 (5 bases each). The length of the CDR3 is 15 residues. Trimming removed 4 bases from V and 10 bases from J, with 20 bases in between. From germline, CDR1 is SEHNR and CDR2 FQNEAQ (reference sequence). The CDR3 DNA follows: TGTGCCAGCAGCTCTCCGGGACGGGAAGCCGTGATTCAGTACTTC. This codes for CASSSPGREAVIQYF.

This chain links TRBV10-1 with TRBJ2-1; TRBD1 agrees at 8 bases. Looked up from germline, CDR1 is WNHNN and CDR2 is SYGVQD (reference sequence). CDR3 size: 15 residues. With V trimmed by 8 bases and J by 0 bases, 6 bases remained unmatched. The CDR3 region has the DNA TGCGCCAGCGGACGGACAGGGAGCTCCTACAATGAGCAGTTCTTC. Protein product: CASGRTGSSYNEQFF.

In this sample, this clonotype turned up many times. The chain is built from TRBV12-3 or TRBV12-4 and TRBJ2-1; D possibly matches TRBD1 or TRBD2 (5 bases each). Trimming stripped 3 bases from V and 8 bases from J, with 8 bases between. This CDR3 has 12 amino acids. The CDR3 sequence: CASSFLGDEQFF. The CDR3 DNA is TGTGCCAGCAGTTTCTTGGGGGATGAGCAGTTCTTC.

This clonotype has more than one count but fewer than ten. The V and J genes are TRBV7-9 and TRBJ1-4; D might be TRBD1 (6 bases). V was pared by 5 bases and J by 8 bases, with 18 bases between. The CDR3 spans 15 residues. From germline, CDR1 is SEHNR and CDR2 FQNEAQ (reference sequence). The CDR3 bases are TGTGCCAGCAGCGCGCGGGACAAAGGTTGGGAAAAACTGTTTTTT. Translated, it gives CASSARDKGWEKLFF. The full variable domain, rest sourced from reference TRBV7-9 and TRBJ1-4, is DTGVSQNPRHKITKRGQNVTFRCDPISEHNRLYWYRQTLGQGPEFLTYFQNEAQLEKSRLLSDRFSAERPKGSFSTLEIQRTEQGDSAMYLCASSARDKGWEKLFFGSGTQLSVL.

The rearrangement links TRBV7-3 to TRBJ2-1; 7 nucleotides match TRBD1. The CDR3 totals 15 residues. After removal of 10 bases from V and 8 bases from J, the junction contained 17 bases not matched to a gene. Germline-derived CDR1 and CDR2 are SGHTA and FQGTGA. The CDR3 spells CANTVPGQMPHEQFF. The CDR3 coding sequence is TGTGCCAACACCGTCCCGGGACAGATGCCCCATGAGCAGTTCTTC.

This rearrangement joins TRBV29-1 to TRBJ2-1, with 9 bases aligning to TRBD2. The CDR3 extends over 16 amino acids. Germline V CDR1 and CDR2: SQVTM, ANQGSEA. V trimming: 2 bases; J trimming: 2 bases; junction bases outside the gene matches: 7. The CDR3 protein is CSVEQGLAPAYNEQFF. The CDR3 nucleotides read TGCAGCGTTGAACAGGGACTAGCCCCCGCCTACAATGAGCAGTTCTTC.

Comment on this clonotype: Without the conserved terminal phenylalanine or tryptophan, this CDR3 likely stems from a read error. The chain combines TRBV10-2 with TRBJ2-7; TRBD2 matches 9 bases. Unmatched junction bases numbered 17, after V lost 4 bases and J lost 4 bases. Germline assignment: CDR1 WSHSY and CDR2 SAAADI. This CDR3 spans 18 amino acids. CDR3 nucleotide sequence: TGCGCCAGCAGTGTAAAGAGGCTAGCGGGGAAGAGGGAGTACGAGCAGTACTCC. It yields the protein CASSVKRLAGKREYEQYS.

This clonotype was counted a few times. This chain links TRBV9 with TRBJ2-1, with 8 bases matching TRBD2. The CDR3 loop spans 16 amino acids. From germline, CDR1 is SGDLS and CDR2 YYNGEE. V trimming: 3 bases; J trimming: 4 bases; junction bases outside the gene matches: 9. CDR3 DNA: TGTGCCAGCAGCGCGGGGGGGGCCCGGGGTTACAATGAGCAGTTCTTC. Amino acids: CASSAGGARGYNEQFF.

Regarding this clonotype: A read error may account for a junction end that differs from germline. The chain is built from TRBV5-3 and TRBJ1-2; 10 bases fit TRBD1. TRBV5-3 is designated an ORF whose function remains uncertain. This CDR3 spans 16 amino acids. CDR3 nucleotide sequence: TGTGCCAGCAGCTTGGGACAGGGGTACCCTCCCTATGGCTACACCTTC. Translated, it gives CASSLGQGYPPYGYTF.

Only one count was recorded for this clonotype. Just one base apart from a much larger clone, this may be a read error. The rearrangement uses TRBV6-1 and TRBJ2-1; no clear D gene. V shed 3 bases and J shed 4 bases, with 13 bases lying between them. The CDR3 runs to 15 residues. The germline V gene has CDR1 MNHNS and CDR2 SASEGT. The CDR3 DNA reads as TGTGCCAGCAGTGACCTCAGACCGAGATACAATGAGCAGTTCTTC. As protein: CASSDLRPRYNEQFF.